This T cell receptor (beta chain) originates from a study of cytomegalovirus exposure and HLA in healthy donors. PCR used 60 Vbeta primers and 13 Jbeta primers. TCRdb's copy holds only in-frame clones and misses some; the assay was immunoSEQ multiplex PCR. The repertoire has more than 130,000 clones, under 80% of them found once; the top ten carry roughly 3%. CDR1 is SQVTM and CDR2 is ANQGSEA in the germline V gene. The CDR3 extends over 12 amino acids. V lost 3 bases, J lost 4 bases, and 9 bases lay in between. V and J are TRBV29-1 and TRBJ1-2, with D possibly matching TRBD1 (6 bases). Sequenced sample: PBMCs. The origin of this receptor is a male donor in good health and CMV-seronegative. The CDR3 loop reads CSVDQGIYGYTF. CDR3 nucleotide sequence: TGCAGCGTTGACCAGGGGATCTATGGCTACACCTTC.